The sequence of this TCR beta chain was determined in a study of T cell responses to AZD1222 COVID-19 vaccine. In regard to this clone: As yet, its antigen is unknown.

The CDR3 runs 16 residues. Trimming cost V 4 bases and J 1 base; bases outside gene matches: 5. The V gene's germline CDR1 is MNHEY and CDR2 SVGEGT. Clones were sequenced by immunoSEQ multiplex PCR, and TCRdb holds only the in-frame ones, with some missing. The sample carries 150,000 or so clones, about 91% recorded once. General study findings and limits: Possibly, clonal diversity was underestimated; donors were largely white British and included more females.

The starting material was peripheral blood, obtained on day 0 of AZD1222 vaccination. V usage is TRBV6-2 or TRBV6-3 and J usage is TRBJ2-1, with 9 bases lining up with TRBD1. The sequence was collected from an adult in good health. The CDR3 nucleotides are TGTGCCAGCAGTTTAGACAGGGGGTTATCCTACAATGAGCAGTTCTTC. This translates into CASSLDRGLSYNEQFF.